The clone carrying this T cell receptor beta chain was found a few times. Its specificity is unknown. These data are taken from a study of T cell responses to AZD1222 COVID-19 vaccine. Whole-study results and caveats: Spike regions recognized by vaccine-associated CD4 TCRs spanned the protein, led by 160-218 and 743-854. In all cases, repertoires were sampled only after the peak T cell response.

The data were produced by immunoSEQ multiplex PCR, yet TCRdb's version contains in-frame clones alone and is incomplete. This table holds about 120,000 clones, about nine tenths found once. This CDR3 spans 14 amino acids. The junction had 2 bases not matched to a gene; V was cut back by 4 bases and J by 2 bases. Germline V gives CDR1 SGHRS, CDR2 YFSETQ. This chain links TRBV5-1 with TRBJ1-2; 10 bases agree with TRBD1. This sample comprised peripheral blood, obtained on day 0 of AZD1222 vaccination. The sequence was collected from an adult in good health. This chain's CDR3 is CASSQGQGNYGYTF. Here the CDR3 DNA reads TGCGCCAGCAGCCAGGGACAGGGGAACTATGGCTACACCTTC. Variable domain in full (rest from reference TRBV5-1 and TRBJ1-2): KAGVTQTPRYLIKTRGQQVTLSCSPISGHRSVSWYQQTPGQGLQFLFEYFSETQRNKGNFPGRFSGRQFSNSRSEMNVSTLELGDSALYLCASSQGQGNYGYTFGSGTRLTVV.